Listed here are 30 T cell receptor beta chains from one sample, sequenced in a study of cytomegalovirus exposure and HLA in healthy donors. PCR involved 60 Vbeta and 13 Jbeta primers. Generated by immunoSEQ multiplex PCR, the TCRdb table keeps only in-frame clones and is missing some. The sample consists of about 300,000 clones, roughly 89% of them appearing once. What was sequenced was PBMCs. These TCRs come from a man aged 35-49 years in good health and CMV-seropositive.

The V gene is TRBV28, the J gene TRBJ1-1; 8 bases agree with TRBD1. Germline CDR1 is MDHEN and CDR2 is SYDVKM. This CDR3 is 16 amino acids long. The V gene end was trimmed by 3 bases and the J gene end by 2 bases; junction bases not matched to a gene: 8. The CDR3 DNA sequence: TGTGCCAGCAGTTTGCCACAGGGGGGTATCAACACTGAAGCTTTCTTT. Amino acids: CASSLPQGGINTEAFF.

This clone was found once. The sample contains more than one DNA sequence encoding this CDR3. The CDR3 spells CASSFGITGPDTQYF. DNA of the CDR3: TGCGCCAGCAGCTTCGGAATAACAGGGCCGGATACGCAGTATTTT. The V call is TRBV5-1, the J call TRBJ2-3; D might be TRBD1 (6 bases). CDR3 length: 15 amino acids. Between the trimmed V and J ends, which lost 2 bases and 6 bases, there was a span of 16 bases. The germline CDR1 and CDR2 sequences are SGHRS and YFSETQ.

The J gene is TRBJ1-1, the V gene TRBV27; D gene ambiguous. V gave up 8 bases and J gave up 0 bases, with 16 bases separating them. Germline V gene data show CDR1 as MNHEY and CDR2 as SMNVEV (reference sequence). The CDR3 covers 15 residues. The CDR3 nucleotides read TGTGCCAGCGTAAAGACGCACGCGGTGAACACTGAAGCTTTCTTT. It specifies CASVKTHAVNTEAFF.

The rearrangement links TRBV5-4 to TRBJ2-5; a weak D match, TRBD1 (6 bases). V gave up 0 bases and J gave up 4 bases, with 13 bases separating them. The CDR3 contains 15 residues. The V gene's germline CDR1 is SGHNT and CDR2 YYREEE (reference sequence). This chain's CDR3 is CASSLASGERETQYF. CDR3 DNA sequence: TGTGCCAGCAGCTTGGCCTCAGGGGAGAGAGAGACCCAGTACTTC.

This rearrangement joins TRBV7-9 to TRBJ2-1, with 7 positions matching TRBD2. V lost 7 bases to trimming and J lost 9 bases; unmatched junction nucleotides: 9. The CDR3 covers 13 residues. Germline V gene data show CDR1 as SEHNR and CDR2 as FQNEAQ (reference sequence). The DNA of the CDR3 is TGTGCCAGCACCGGAGCGGGATTTCTTGAGCAGTTCTTC. Its protein product is CASTGAGFLEQFF.

This chain uses TRBV10-1 with TRBJ2-3; 14 nucleotides agree with TRBD2. V dropped 4 bases and J dropped 8; count of bases not matched to a gene: 8. The germline V gene encodes CDR1 WNHNN and CDR2 SYGVQD (reference sequence). This CDR3 contains 16 residues. CDR3 loop: CASSGPGLAGAGTQYF. CDR3 sequence (DNA): TGCGCCAGCAGTGGACCGGGACTAGCGGGAGCGGGTACGCAGTATTTT.

The chain uses TRBV7-9 and TRBJ1-2; a possible D gene is TRBD1 (6 bases). Germline V gene sequence: CDR1 SEHNR, CDR2 FQNEAQ (reference sequence). The CDR3 loop spans 15 amino acids. The germline V and J ends were trimmed by 5 bases and 4 bases, with 17 bases remaining between them. The CDR3 DNA sequence: TGTGCCAGCAGCCTAGGGGGTAGGGGAAGCTATGGCTACACCTTC. This sequence encodes CASSLGGRGSYGYTF.

This clone showed up just once. The chain has TRBV9 and TRBJ2-2, with D possibly TRBD1 on 6 matching bases. The germline V gene encodes CDR1 SGDLS and CDR2 YYNGEE. Trimming shortened V by 0 bases and J by 4 bases, and 10 bases separated the two germline ends. This CDR3 is 15 amino acids long. CDR3 in DNA: TGTGCCAGCAGCGTAGGAAGGGGGTCCACCGGGGAGCTGTTTTTT. Residues: CASSVGRGSTGELFF.

The chain couples TRBV6-5 to TRBJ2-7; 11 nucleotides agree with TRBD1. The germline CDR1 and CDR2 sequences are MNHEY and SVGAGI. The CDR3 length is 15 residues. V lost 0 bases and J lost 5; bases outside the gene matches: 3. The CDR3 sequence: CASSYSGQGDHEQYF. The CDR3, as DNA: TGTGCCAGCAGTTACTCGGGACAGGGGGACCACGAGCAGTACTTC.

V gene TRBV5-1 combines with J gene TRBJ2-5; D may be TRBD2 (5 bases). The CDR3 runs 14 residues. From germline, CDR1 is SGHRS and CDR2 YFSETQ. Trimming removed 4 bases from V and 2 bases from J, with 12 bases in between. CDR3 amino acids: CASSPVLGQETQYF. CDR3 nucleotides: TGCGCCAGCAGCCCGGTACTAGGGCAAGAGACCCAGTACTTC.

This clone was observed a few times. The rearrangement uses TRBV9 and TRBJ2-6; TRBD1 agrees at 8 bases. This CDR3 is 17 amino acids long. After removal of 3 bases from V and 4 bases from J, the junction contained 9 bases not matched to a gene. CDR1 and CDR2 (germline): SGDLS, YYNGEE. Here the CDR3 reads CASSAGQGRSGANVLTF. CDR3 nucleotides: TGTGCCAGCAGCGCCGGACAGGGTCGATCAGGGGCCAACGTCCTGACTTTC.

J is TRBJ1-3 and V is TRBV5-1, with a tentative D call TRBD1 (5 bases). The V end lost 5 bases, the J end lost 11 bases, and 14 bases lay between the germline ends. Germline CDR1 SGHRS, CDR2 YFSETQ. CDR3 size: 12 residues. The CDR3, as DNA: TGCGCCAGCAGTATCGACAGAACCCCCATATATTTT. This translates into CASSIDRTPIYF.

The rearrangement links TRBV7-8 to TRBJ2-7; 12 bases line up with TRBD2. The CDR3 is 14 amino acids. V was pared by 3 bases and J by 3 bases, with 0 bases of the junction left unmatched. Germline V CDR1 and CDR2: SGHVS, FQNEAQ. CDR3 sequence reads: CASSLTSGSYEQYF. CDR3 coding DNA: TGTGCCAGCAGCTTGACTAGCGGGAGCTACGAGCAGTACTTC.

CDR3 protein: CASSVEAGGPETQYF. The CDR3 DNA reads TGTGCCAGCAGCGTAGAAGCGGGAGGGCCGGAGACCCAGTACTTC. The genes are TRBV9 and TRBJ2-5; TRBD2 matches 10 bases. Germline trimming cut 0 bases from V and 5 bases from J; bases unmatched to any gene: 4. There are 15 residues in the CDR3. Germline CDR1 and CDR2: SGDLS and YYNGEE. Full variable domain (remainder filled in from reference TRBV9 and TRBJ2-5): DSGVTQTPKHLITATGQRVTLRCSPRSGDLSVYWYQQSLDQGLQFLIQYYNGEERAKGNILERFSAQQFPDLHSELNLSSLELGDSALYFCASSVEAGGPETQYFGPGTRLLVL.

V usage is TRBV4-3 and J usage is TRBJ2-1; possible D gene TRBD1, 5 bases. This CDR3 region has 15 residues. Trimming removed 0 bases from V and 3 bases from J, with 9 bases in between. Per the germline V gene, CDR1 is LGHNA and CDR2 is YSLEER. The CDR3 bases are TGCGCCAGCAGCCAAGATTTCAGGGACTACAATGAGCAGTTCTTC. It yields the protein CASSQDFRDYNEQFF.

V and J are TRBV9 and TRBJ1-1; D is perhaps TRBD1 (6 bases). Germline V CDR1 and CDR2: SGDLS, YYNGEE. The V end lost 0 bases, the J end lost 5 bases, and 14 bases lay between the germline ends. The CDR3 consists of 15 residues. The CDR3 nucleotides read TGTGCCAGCAGCGTAGTGGACAGTGGAAGGACTGAAGCTTTCTTT. This codes for CASSVVDSGRTEAFF.

This chain links TRBV5-6 with TRBJ1-5; no firm D call. V was cut by 4 bases and J by 5 bases, with 16 bases left in between. This CDR3 is 15 amino acids long. Germline CDR1 and CDR2: SGHDT and YYEEEE. The CDR3 region is CASSGSGRADQPQHF. CDR3 in DNA: TGTGCCAGCAGCGGTTCGGGGAGGGCCGATCAGCCCCAGCATTTT.

The rearrangement links TRBV4-1 to TRBJ2-1; TRBD2 might be the D (6 bases). This CDR3 spans 16 amino acids. V lost 5 bases and J 8 bases, leaving 22 bases between the germline ends. Germline loops: CDR1 MGHRA, CDR2 YSYEKL. The CDR3 DNA follows: TGCGCCAGCAGCGCGCCGGAGGGCCTAATACAAGATGAGCAGTTCTTC. Protein sequence: CASSAPEGLIQDEQFF.

This sequence joins TRBV21-1 and TRBJ1-5; TRBD1, the table's D call, was not compared with the DNA. TRBV21-1 is deemed a pseudogene. The CDR3 spans 18 residues. The CDR3 spells CASIGTKAGQDDNQPQHF. The CDR3 nucleotides read TGTGCCAGCATCGGGACCAAGGCCGGACAGGACGACAATCAGCCCCAGCATTTT.

Worth noting for this clone: One end of the junction fails to match germline, which may point to a read error. The J gene is TRBJ2-7, the V gene TRBV29-1; D is perhaps TRBD2 (6 bases). CDR3 length: 12 amino acids. The germline gives CDR1 SQVTM, CDR2 ANQGSEA. CDR3 region: CSVIGPRGSRLF. CDR3 bases: TGCAGCGTTATTGGGCCGCGGGGCTCAAGACTTTTC.

With respect to this clone: A junction boundary mismatches the germline segment, possibly from a read error. The rearrangement links TRBV15 to TRBJ1-1; TRBD1 is a possible D gene (5 bases). The CDR3 totals 20 residues. CDR1 LNHNV and CDR2 YYDKDF come from the germline V gene (reference sequence). For the CDR3, the DNA is TGTGCCACCAACAGAGATTCTCCCTCAGCCGGGACGTGGGAGGGCACTGAAGCTTTCTTT. It translates to CATNRDSPSAGTWEGTEAFF. The whole variable domain, filled in from reference TRBV15 and TRBJ1-1, reads DAMVIQNPRYQVTQFGKPVTLSCSQTLNHNVMYWYQQKSSQAPKLLFHYYDKDFNNEADTPDNFQSRRPNTSFCFLDIRSPGLGDTAMYLCATNRDSPSAGTWEGTEAFFGQGTRLTVV.

The J gene is TRBJ2-5, the V gene TRBV28; tentatively, D is TRBD2 (6 bases). With 6 bases removed from V and 5 bases from J, the gap between germline ends came to 16 bases. CDR1 is MDHEN, CDR2 SYDVKM, per germline. This CDR3 spans 14 amino acids. As DNA, the CDR3 is TGTGCCAGCAGGGAGATGTTAGGGACTGAGACCCAGTACTTC. Translation gives CASREMLGTETQYF.

The chain has TRBV10-3 and TRBJ1-2; 9 bases are shared with TRBD1. Trimming removed 2 bases from V and 5 bases from J; junction bases left unmatched: 6. The CDR3 is made up of 15 amino acids. CDR1 is ENHRY and CDR2 is SYGVKD in the germline V gene. Here the CDR3 DNA reads TGTGCCATCAGTGAGCCGGGACAGGGCTCTTATGGCTACACCTTC. As protein: CAISEPGQGSYGYTF.

V usage is TRBV5-4 and J usage is TRBJ2-7; D is ambiguous. This CDR3 spans 12 amino acids. Trimming cost V 2 bases and J 6 bases, with 9 bases left between them. Germline V gene sequence: CDR1 SGHNT, CDR2 YYREEE (reference sequence). The CDR3 nucleotides are TGTGCCAGCAGCTTAATCCCCCGCGAGCAGTACTTC. Its protein is CASSLIPREQYF.

The chain employs TRBV7-9 and TRBJ2-3; D is ambiguous. The CDR3 has 16 amino acids. V was pared by 1 base and J by 2 bases, with 13 bases between. Germline CDR1 and CDR2: SEHNR and FQNEAQ (reference sequence). The CDR3 nucleotides read TGTGCCAGCAGCTTAGGTTTTTCTTCGTACACAGATACGCAGTATTTT. Translation gives CASSLGFSSYTDTQYF.

The CDR3 coding sequence is TGTGCCAGCAGCTTAGTGCGTCCTGAGACAGGGAGTTACGAGCAGTACTTC. This gives the protein CASSLVRPETGSYEQYF. V gene TRBV7-9 combines with J gene TRBJ2-7; 7 bases map to TRBD1. The CDR3 extends over 17 amino acids. The germline CDR1 and CDR2 sequences are SEHNR and FQNEAQ (reference sequence). With 1 base clipped from V and 4 bases from J, the junction kept 13 bases outside the gene matches.

V is TRBV27 and J is TRBJ1-1, with D hard to call. Trimming cost V 4 bases and J 0 bases, with 15 bases left between them. Per the germline V gene, CDR1 is MNHEY and CDR2 is SMNVEV (reference sequence). The CDR3 length is 16 residues. CDR3 loop: CASSYLPGKMNTEAFF. CDR3 bases: TGTGCCAGCAGTTATCTCCCCGGGAAAATGAACACTGAAGCTTTCTTT.

The chain links TRBV9 to TRBJ2-1; no definite D call. Trimming removed 0 bases at V and 8 bases at J, with 6 bases between. This CDR3 contains 12 residues. CDR1 SGDLS and CDR2 YYNGEE come from the germline V gene. Here the CDR3 reads CASSVAMDEQFF. In DNA form, the CDR3 reads TGTGCCAGCAGCGTAGCTATGGATGAGCAGTTCTTC.

This clone was detected only a few times. This rearrangement joins TRBV6-5 to TRBJ1-1; TRBD1 aligns across 9 bases. From germline, CDR1 is MNHEY and CDR2 SVGAGI. The CDR3 contains 14 residues. Trimming removed 7 bases from V and 6 bases from J; junction bases left unmatched: 9. CDR3 DNA: TGTGCCAGCACTAATACAGGGGGCCGCTCTGAAGCTTTCTTT. It specifies CASTNTGGRSEAFF.

The chain links TRBV5-6 to TRBJ2-5; 10 bases match TRBD1. Germline V gene sequence: CDR1 SGHDT, CDR2 YYEEEE. The CDR3 has 14 residues. With V trimmed by 3 bases and J by 3 bases, 2 bases remained unmatched. The CDR3 spells CASSWGTGEETQYF. In nucleotides, the CDR3 is TGTGCCAGCAGCTGGGGGACAGGGGAAGAGACCCAGTACTTC.